A single sample gave rise to the 10 T cell receptor beta chains below, sequenced in a study of T cells in Graves' hyperthyroidism and ophthalmopathy. Template material for amplifying TCR beta CDR3 regions consisted of RNA transcripts. The HTBI primer set was used in a first-round RT-PCR of the TCR CDR3. A single record per CDR3 protein comes from TCRdb applying MiXCR to the multiplex PCR reads. The profile covers 500,000 to 800,000 distinct CDR3 sequences, with 13% to 15% appearing a single time and approximately 13% taken by the ten largest. The source material was blood. These receptors were taken from a woman aged 45 to 65 with Graves' ophthalmopathy.

To note about this clonotype: A read error may be the cause here, since a much bigger clone is one base away. This rearrangement joins TRBV11-3 to TRBJ1-3; unclear D gene. V gave up 0 bases and J gave up 2 bases, with 5 bases separating them. This CDR3 contains 14 residues. Germline CDR1 is SGHNT and CDR2 is YENEEA. The CDR3 is CASSLDNTGNTIYF. DNA of the CDR3: TGTGCCAGCAGCTTAGACAACACTGGAAACACCATATATTTT.

The rearrangement links TRBV14 to TRBJ2-1, with 8 bases fitting TRBD1. The CDR3 extends over 18 amino acids. Germline CDR1 is SGHDN and CDR2 is FVKESK. V dropped 4 bases and J dropped 4; count of bases not matched to a gene: 15. CDR3 in DNA: TGTGCCAGCAGCCCAATCACAGGGGGAGGTCTAACTTACAATGAGCAGTTCTTC. Its protein product is CASSPITGGGLTYNEQFF.

This clonotype turned up a few times. V gene TRBV7-9 combines with J gene TRBJ1-5; TRBD1 aligns across 9 bases. The CDR3 is 20 residues long. J was trimmed by 0 bases and V by 1 base; bases with no gene match: 13. Germline V gene data show CDR1 as SEHNR and CDR2 as FQNEAQ (reference sequence). CDR3 bases: TGTGCCAGCAGCTTAGTCACCGGGACAGGGTGGGGGTATAGCAATCAGCCCCAGCATTTT. It encodes CASSLVTGTGWGYSNQPQHF. Variable domain in full (rest from reference TRBV7-9 and TRBJ1-5): DTGVSQNPRHKITKRGQNVTFRCDPISEHNRLYWYRQTLGQGPEFLTYFQNEAQLEKSRLLSDRFSAERPKGSFSTLEIQRTEQGDSAMYLCASSLVTGTGWGYSNQPQHFGDGTRLSIL.

In its sample, this clonotype was seen many times. This chain connects TRBV7-2 to TRBJ2-2; 8 bases fit TRBD2. V shed 1 base and J 4 bases; nucleotides not matched to a gene: 8. Germline CDR1 and CDR2: SGHTA and FQGNSA. The CDR3 is made up of 17 amino acids. The CDR3 nucleotides read TGTGCCAGCAGCTTAGTATTCGGGACTAGACGCACCGGGGAGCTGTTTTTT. Translation: CASSLVFGTRRTGELFF.

The chain has TRBV19 and TRBJ2-1, with 8 bases that match TRBD2. The J segment lost 3 bases and the V segment lost 3 bases, leaving 1 base of the junction unmatched. This CDR3 comprises 14 residues. CDR1 and CDR2 (germline): LNHDA, SQIVND (reference sequence). As DNA, the CDR3 is TGTGCCAGTAGTATTAGCGGGGACTACAATGAGCAGTTCTTC. As protein: CASSISGDYNEQFF.

Only a few counts were recorded for this clonotype. The gene calls are TRBV6-5 and TRBJ2-1, with 8 bases that match TRBD2. With V trimmed by 4 bases and J by 13 bases, 6 bases remained unmatched. Germline V gene lookup returns CDR1 MNHEY and CDR2 SVGAGI. This CDR3 is built from 12 residues. The CDR3 protein is CASSSPSGSQFF. The CDR3, as DNA: TGTGCCAGCAGTTCACCAAGCGGGAGTCAGTTCTTC.

This clonotype was detected many times. J is TRBJ2-7 and V is TRBV28; 13 bases fit TRBD2. Germline values: CDR1 MDHEN, CDR2 SYDVKM. CDR3 length: 18 residues. V dropped 3 bases and J dropped 0; count of bases not matched to a gene: 8. The DNA of the CDR3 is TGTGCCAGCAGTTTTCCCCTACGACTAGCGGGAGGCTCCTACGAGCAGTACTTC. This sequence encodes CASSFPLRLAGGSYEQYF.

The genes are TRBV19 and TRBJ2-1, with 8 nucleotides matching TRBD2. The J segment lost 9 bases and the V segment lost 3 bases, leaving 4 bases of the junction unmatched. The CDR3 has 13 residues. In germline, CDR1 is LNHDA, CDR2 SQIVND (reference sequence). Here the CDR3 DNA reads TGTGCCAGTAGTATTGGACTAGCAAGTGAGCAGTTCTTC. Its protein is CASSIGLASEQFF.

This clonotype was observed many times. The gene calls are TRBV18 and TRBJ1-1, with 9 bases aligning to TRBD1. Germline V gene lookup returns CDR1 KGHSH and CDR2 LQKENI. The CDR3 contains 15 residues. The junction had 2 bases not matched to a gene; V was cut back by 0 bases and J by 3 bases. CDR3 sequence: CASSPPNRGHTEAFF. Written as DNA, the CDR3 is TGTGCCAGCTCACCACCAAACAGGGGGCACACTGAAGCTTTCTTT.

The chain links TRBV4-2 to TRBJ2-1; 8 bases align to TRBD2. The CDR3 consists of 17 residues. V gave up 4 bases and J gave up 0 bases; unmatched junction bases: 8. CDR1 is LGHNA, CDR2 YNFKEQ, per germline. Here the CDR3 DNA reads TGTGCCAGCAGCCGCCCACTAGCGGCCGCCTCCTACAATGAGCAGTTCTTC. Residues: CASSRPLAAASYNEQFF.